These 21 T cell receptor beta chains came from one sample sequenced in a study of T cells in Graves' hyperthyroidism and ophthalmopathy (dated by TCRdb to the late 2010s). Library prep was done by multiplex PCR. Sequencing instrument: Illumina HiSeq 2000. The TCR beta CDR3 regions were amplified from RNA transcripts. For the first round of RT-PCR on the TCR CDR3, the HTBI primer set was used together with the Qiagen OneStep RT-PCR kit. Through fastp at Q25 and MiXCR, TCRdb rebuilt clones from the public reads, retaining in-frame beta chains. Rows are combined by CDR3 protein, so each entry shows the most common genes and DNA. The sample table records more than 550,000 distinct CDR3 sequences; 15% to 20% of these occur just once. The biggest ten clones account for approximately 16% of the sample. The sample consisted of blood. All receptors derive from a woman between 50 and 59 years old with Graves' hyperthyroidism that later progressed to Graves' ophthalmopathy.

This clonotype showed up just a few times. The chain uses TRBV6-5 and TRBJ2-3, with a possible D match to TRBD1 (5 bases). The CDR3 contains 14 residues. V was pared by 0 bases and J by 6 bases, with 10 bases between. Germline V gives CDR1 MNHEY, CDR2 SVGAGI. Here the CDR3 DNA reads TGTGCCAGCAGTTACTCGGATGGGGCGGATACGCAGTATTTT. This translates into CASSYSDGADTQYF.

Turning to this clonotype: A much larger clone differs by one base, so this may be a read error. The V gene is TRBV2, the J gene TRBJ1-5; TRBD1 is a possible D gene (6 bases). Germline CDR1 reads SNHLY; CDR2 reads FYNNEI. The CDR3 loop spans 15 amino acids. Here the CDR3 DNA reads TGTGCCAGCAGCGGGGGGGGGGGGCGGAATCAGCCCCAGCGTTTT. It specifies CASSGGGGRNQPQRF.

This clonotype was recorded many times. The gene calls are TRBV12-3 or TRBV12-4 and TRBJ1-1; D not certain. V lost 6 bases, J lost 7 bases, and 12 bases lay in between. This CDR3 spans 12 amino acids. In DNA, the CDR3 is TGTGCCAGCAGCCAGAATACTGGTGAAGCTTTCTTT. Encoded protein: CASSQNTGEAFF.

This clonotype was counted between two and nine times. The rearrangement links TRBV7-9 to TRBJ2-3; no clear D. Trimming stripped 6 bases from V and 0 bases from J, with 19 bases between. The CDR3 has 17 amino acids. The germline V gene has CDR1 SEHNR and CDR2 FQNEAQ (reference sequence). CDR3 residues: CASSRNRGVTSTDTQYF. CDR3 bases: TGTGCCAGCAGTCGGAATCGTGGGGTTACTAGCACAGATACGCAGTATTTT.

This clonotype was counted between two and nine times. Compared with germline, one end of the junction differs, possibly owing to a read error. This chain uses TRBV7-7 with TRBJ2-5, with TRBD1 matching over 8 bases. The CDR3 contains 17 residues. CDR1 is SSHAT, CDR2 FNYEAQ, per germline (reference sequence). CDR3 DNA sequence: TGTGCTAGCAGCTTCGGGGGACCGGGACAGGTCCAAGAGACCCAGTACTTC. It encodes CASSFGGPGQVQETQYF.

This chain connects TRBV27 to TRBJ1-2; D possibly corresponds to TRBD1 (6 bases). This CDR3 has 14 amino acids. Germline V gene sequence: CDR1 MNHEY, CDR2 SMNVEV (reference sequence). With 8 bases removed from V and 8 bases from J, the gap between germline ends came to 21 bases. The CDR3, as DNA: TGTGCCAGCGGGGGGGCCAGGGACGGGGGGGGCTACACCTTC. Protein product: CASGGARDGGGYTF.

This clonotype was detected a few times. The rearrangement joins TRBV20-1 to TRBJ2-5, with 7 positions matching TRBD1. The CDR3 extends over 14 amino acids. V was pared by 4 bases and J by 3 bases, with 8 bases of the junction left unmatched. CDR1 is DFQATT, CDR2 SNEGSKA, per germline (reference sequence). For the CDR3, the DNA is TGCAGTGCTAACAGGGGTCCTCTAAAAGAGACCCAGTACTTC. Translating gives CSANRGPLKETQYF.

This clonotype was detected a few times. The genes are TRBV5-4 and TRBJ1-1, with D uncertain. The ends were cut back, 0 bases at V and 0 bases at J, with 9 bases in the middle. Germline CDR1 reads SGHNT; CDR2 reads YYREEE (reference sequence). This CDR3 comprises 15 residues. CDR3 amino acids: CASSLDSDLNTEAFF. The DNA of the CDR3 is TGTGCCAGCAGCTTGGACAGCGATCTGAACACTGAAGCTTTCTTT.

The V gene is TRBV12-5, the J gene TRBJ2-1, with TRBD2 matching over 15 bases. V gave up 0 bases and J gave up 5 bases; unmatched junction bases: 8. This CDR3 has 19 residues. The germline gives CDR1 LGHNT, CDR2 FRNRAP. The CDR3 protein is CASGLVFPGTSGGNNEQFF. CDR3 bases: TGTGCTAGTGGTTTGGTATTCCCCGGGACTAGCGGGGGGAACAATGAGCAGTTCTTC.

Ten or more counts support this clonotype. V and J are TRBV3-1 and TRBJ1-1; D might be TRBD1 (6 bases). CDR1 LGHDT and CDR2 YNNKEL come from the germline V gene (reference sequence). V was clipped by 3 bases and J by 0 bases, with 17 bases between them. There are 17 residues in the CDR3. The CDR3: CASSHLDYGQMNTEAFF. The CDR3 nucleotides are TGTGCCAGCAGCCACCTCGACTATGGACAGATGAACACTGAAGCTTTCTTT.

This chain joins TRBV6-1 and TRBJ1-1; no reliable D call. CDR3 size: 11 residues. CDR1 and CDR2 (germline): MNHNS, SASEGT. The V and J ends lost 7 bases and 6 bases respectively, with 9 bases between them. DNA for the CDR3: TGTGCCAGCACGGTCTGGTCTGAAGCTTTCTTT. It yields the protein CASTVWSEAFF.

V usage is TRBV28 and J usage is TRBJ2-3; maybe TRBD2 (6 bases). Germline lookup yields CDR1 MDHEN and CDR2 SYDVKM. Trimming left V 3 bases short and J 5 bases short, with 21 bases between. The CDR3 contains 17 residues. The CDR3 DNA reads TGTGCCAGCAGTTTCACGACTAGATTGGAGTTTCAAGATACGCAGTATTTT. The encoded protein is CASSFTTRLEFQDTQYF.

Ten or more counts support this clonotype. This may be a read error: a much more frequent sequence differs by one nucleotide. The J gene is TRBJ1-1, the V gene TRBV6-4; the D gene is possibly TRBD1 (5 bases). The length of the CDR3 is 13 residues. The V end lost 6 bases, the J end lost 1 base, and 9 bases lay between the germline ends. Germline V CDR1 and CDR2: MRHNA, SNTAGT. The CDR3 nucleotides read TGTGCCAGCAGCGTACAGGAGAACACTGAAGCTTTCTTT. It translates to CASSVQENTEAFF.

In this sample, this clonotype turned up a few times. This chain connects TRBV6-1 to TRBJ2-1; unclear D gene. The V gene's germline CDR1 is MNHNS and CDR2 SASEGT. V was cut by 6 bases and J by 3 bases, with 15 bases left in between. The CDR3 extends over 15 amino acids. The CDR3 region has the DNA TGTGCCAGCAGCTTGGTAAAACAGTACTACAATGAGCAGTTCTTC. Residues: CASSLVKQYYNEQFF.

The chain links TRBV7-3 to TRBJ2-5; tentatively, D is TRBD1 or TRBD2 (5 bases each). Germline V gives CDR1 SGHTA, CDR2 FQGTGA. CDR3 size: 15 residues. Between the trimmed V and J ends, which lost 5 bases and 2 bases, there was a span of 15 bases. CDR3 amino acids: CASSLISGRQETQYF. CDR3 DNA: TGTGCCAGCAGCCTTATCTCAGGGAGACAAGAGACCCAGTACTTC.

Concerning this clonotype itself: An end of the junction differs from the germline gene, which may be a read error. The chain carries TRBV5-1 and TRBJ1-5; D not certain. This CDR3 contains 15 residues. Germline V gives CDR1 SGHRS, CDR2 YFSETQ. The CDR3 here is CASSLDPDSNQPQHF. The DNA for the CDR3 is TGCGCCAGTAGCTTGGACCCAGATAGCAATCAGCCCCAGCATTTT.

This clonotype has a count of ten or more. This chain's CDR3 is CASSQRFSSISGNTIYF. CDR3 coding DNA: TGTGCCAGCAGCCAACGTTTTTCGAGTATCTCTGGAAACACCATATATTTT. This sequence joins TRBV3-1 and TRBJ1-3; D not resolved. The V and J ends lost 2 bases and 0 bases respectively, with 14 bases between them. The CDR3 totals 17 residues. CDR1 is LGHDT and CDR2 is YNNKEL in the germline V gene (reference sequence).

The CDR3 region is CASIPYRESGELFF. CDR3 bases: TGTGCCAGCATCCCTTACAGGGAGTCCGGGGAGCTGTTTTTT. The rearrangement uses TRBV11-1 and TRBJ2-2; TRBD1 might be the D (6 bases). The ends were cut back, 7 bases at V and 6 bases at J, with 15 bases in the middle. The germline V gene has CDR1 SGHAT and CDR2 FQDESV (reference sequence). The CDR3 covers 14 residues.

The chain recombines TRBV6-1 with TRBJ1-5; D is unclear. Trimming removed 6 bases from V and 1 base from J, with 7 bases in between. This CDR3 contains 13 residues. In germline, CDR1 is MNHNS, CDR2 SASEGT. In nucleotides, the CDR3 is TGTGCCAGCAGAAGGGAGAGCAATCAGCCCCAGCATTTT. Translation gives CASRRESNQPQHF.

This clonotype has a count of ten or more. V usage is TRBV7-8 and J usage is TRBJ1-4, with no clear D. The CDR3 has 16 residues. Germline CDR1 is SGHVS and CDR2 is FQNEAQ. Trimming removed 5 bases at V and 2 bases at J, with 15 bases between. As DNA, the CDR3 is TGTGCCAGCAGCGTCCGACCCCAGTGGACTAATGAAAAACTGTTTTTT. Encoded protein: CASSVRPQWTNEKLFF.

This chain links TRBV6-2 or TRBV6-3 with TRBJ2-7, with D perhaps being TRBD1 or TRBD2 (5 bases each). V was trimmed by 8 bases and J by 2 bases, leaving 13 bases between them. The CDR3 has 13 residues. The germline CDR1 and CDR2 sequences are MNHEY and SVGEGT. The CDR3 here is CASSTEGTYEQYF. CDR3 in DNA: TGTGCCAGCTCTACAGAGGGGACCTACGAGCAGTACTTC.